Ten or more counts support the clone carrying this T cell receptor beta chain. The antigen remains undetermined. The data were taken from a study of identical twins. Study-wide points: Interpretation of the results relied on cross-sectional statistical analysis and not on following the same donors. Recombination models fit unrelated individuals' TCR alpha sharing but underestimated twins'. Part of the zero-insertion signal could reflect confounding by invariant MAIT and iNKT cells. Alpha sequences out of frame and shared by twins had excess low generation probability.

TCRdb redid the calling of the 5' RACE reads with MiXCR, one entry per CDR3 protein. The sample records 510,000 or so distinct CDR3 sequences, approximately 16% being singletons. The V end was cut by 3 bases, the J end by 4 bases, with 9 bases between. The CDR3 has 13 amino acids. The data also belong to a second study, concerning yellow fever vaccine responses in identical twins.

This TCR derives from a woman in her late teens or twenties in good health. The sample taken for sequencing was CD4+ T cells sorted from blood. The V call is TRBV12-3 or TRBV12-4, the J call TRBJ2-5; either TRBD1 or TRBD2 may fit D (5 bases each). The CDR3 DNA reads as TGTGCCAGCAGTTTGGGGACCCGAGAGACCCAGTACTTC. It encodes CASSLGTRETQYF.